The subject of this entry is one T cell receptor beta chain. As yet, its antigen is unknown. The data derive from a study of CD8+ T cells in alopecia areata. Whole-study results and caveats: Expanded CD8+ clones among the top 100, as well as scalp clonality, were significantly decreased by tofacitinib.

Germline CDR1 reads MNHEY; CDR2 reads SVGAGI. Trimming removed 5 bases at V and 7 bases at J, with 12 bases between. The CDR3 contains 13 residues. Following extraction, RNA underwent reverse transcription to cDNA, which served as the sequencing template. The method was immunoSEQ multiplex PCR; TCRdb's version includes in-frame clones alone and lacks a portion of them. The profile covers approximately 160,000 clones, with around 60% appearing a single time and 13% to 15% taken by the ten largest. Treatment indicated: oral pan-JAK inhibitor, 5-10 mg twice daily. Researchers gathered lesional scalp punch biopsies and peripheral blood from patients with alopecia areata.

The receptor was isolated from a human donor with alopecia areata. The chain has TRBV6-5 and TRBJ1-3, with TRBD1 as a possible D gene (6 bases). Sequencing was performed on CD4+ T cells sorted from blood, taken at week 24, from a patient treated with tofacitinib. CDR3 sequence: CASSPWGRNTIYF. Written as DNA, the CDR3 is TGTGCCAGCAGTCCCTGGGGGCGGAACACCATATATTTT.